This T cell receptor beta chain was recorded in a study of blood T cell repertoires in COVID-19. Background on the study: Material from acute and convalescent COVID-19 was sourced from the United States, Italy and Spain. Sources were T cells, B-cell-depleted T cells, or PBMCs; the material itself was cDNA or gDNA.

Germline CDR1 reads DFQATT; CDR2 reads SNEGSKA (reference sequence). The length of the CDR3 is 13 residues. With 3 bases clipped from V and 2 bases from J, the junction kept 3 bases outside the gene matches. Source study methods: It was from reference gene primer amplification that nucleated cell counts were estimated. Profiled with immunoSEQ multiplex PCR; TCRdb holds only in-frame clones, not every one. That table gives V, J and clone size, and the DNA gave D and trimming. The sample has roughly 140,000 clones; around four fifths are singletons. Sequencing was done on a sample of peripheral blood. The V gene is TRBV20-1, the J gene TRBJ2-7; 8 bases are shared with TRBD1. The clonotype comes from a man aged 70 or older with acute or convalescent COVID-19. DNA of the CDR3: TGCAGTGCTAGTGGGACAGGAACCTACGAGCAGTACTTC. Encoded protein: CSASGTGTYEQYF.